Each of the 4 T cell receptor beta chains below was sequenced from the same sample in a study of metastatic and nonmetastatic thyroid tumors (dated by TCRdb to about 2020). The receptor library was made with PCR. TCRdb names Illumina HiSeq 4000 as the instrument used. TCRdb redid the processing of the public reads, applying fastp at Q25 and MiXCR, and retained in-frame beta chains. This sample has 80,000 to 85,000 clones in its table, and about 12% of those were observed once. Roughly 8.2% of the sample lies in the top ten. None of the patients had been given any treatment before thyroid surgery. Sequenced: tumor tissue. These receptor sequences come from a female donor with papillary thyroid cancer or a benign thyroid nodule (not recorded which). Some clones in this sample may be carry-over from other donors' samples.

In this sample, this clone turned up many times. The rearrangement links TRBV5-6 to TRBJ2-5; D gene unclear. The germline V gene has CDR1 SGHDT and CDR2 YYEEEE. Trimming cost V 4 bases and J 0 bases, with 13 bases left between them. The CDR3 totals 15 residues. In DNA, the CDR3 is TGTGCCAGCAGCCCGTCGGAGTTACACCAAGAGACCCAGTACTTC. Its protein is CASSPSELHQETQYF.

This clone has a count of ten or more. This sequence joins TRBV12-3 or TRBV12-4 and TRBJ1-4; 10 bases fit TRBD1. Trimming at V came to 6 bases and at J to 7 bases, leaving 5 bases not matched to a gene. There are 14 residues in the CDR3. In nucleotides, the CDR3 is TGTGCCAGCAGCCGGACAGGGGGTAGTGAAAAACTGTTTTTT. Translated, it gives CASSRTGGSEKLFF.

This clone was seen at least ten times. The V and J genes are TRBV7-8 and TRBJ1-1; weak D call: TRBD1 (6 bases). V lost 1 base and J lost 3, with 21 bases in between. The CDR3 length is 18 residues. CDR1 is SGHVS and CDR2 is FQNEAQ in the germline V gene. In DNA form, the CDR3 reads TGTGCCAGCAGCTTAGACTCGGACAGAGGGAGAACAGACACTGAAGCTTTCTTT. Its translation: CASSLDSDRGRTDTEAFF.

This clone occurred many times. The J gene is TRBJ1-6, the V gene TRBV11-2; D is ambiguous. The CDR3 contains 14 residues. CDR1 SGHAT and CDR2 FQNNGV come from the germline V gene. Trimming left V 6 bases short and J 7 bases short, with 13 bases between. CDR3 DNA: TGTGCCAGCAGACGGGCTCGGGTGAATTCACCCCTCCACTTT. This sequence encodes CASRRARVNSPLHF.